These T cell receptor beta chains were read from a single sample in a study of OX40 agonist ivuxolimab in advanced cancers. TCRdb keeps only in-frame clones here, not all; method: immunoSEQ multiplex PCR. In the table there are about 49,000 clones, about three quarters of which are singletons. Sequencing was performed on CD4+ or CD8+ T cells sorted from blood, taken in a trial of the OX40 agonist ivuxolimab. The receptors originated from an adult with an advanced solid tumor such as melanoma, head and neck, liver or kidney cancer. Both conserved end residues are trimmed from each CDR3. Some rows mark clone size as missing; the rest say once, few, many or name a class of expanded clone.

cdr3_aa: ASTDTTATYEQY
v_call: TRBV6-5
clone_size: NA
j_call: TRBJ2-7

cdr3_aa: ASSIAGSGYT
v_call: TRBV19
clone_size: NA
j_call: TRBJ1-2

cdr3_aa: ASSLRTGAYYTGELF
v_call: TRBV5-4
clone_size: NA
j_call: TRBJ2-2

cdr3_aa: ASSLIDWNEQF
v_call: TRBV7-9
clone_size: NA
j_call: TRBJ2-1

cdr3_aa: ASSTTGQRGAKLF
v_call: TRBV19
clone_size: NA
j_call: TRBJ1-4

cdr3_aa: ASSPLPGLAGKGEQF
v_call: TRBV4-1
clone_size: NA
j_call: TRBJ2-1

cdr3_aa: ASSEQGQEGETQY
v_call: TRBV2
clone_size: NA
j_call: TRBJ2-5

cdr3_aa: ASSPGTRNYEQY
v_call: TRBV4-3
clone_size: NA
j_call: TRBJ2-7

cdr3_aa: ARSLPRQGCSGNTIY
v_call: TRBV5-3
clone_size: NA
j_call: TRBJ1-3

cdr3_aa: ASSVVGTENEQF
v_call: TRBV9
clone_size: NA
j_call: TRBJ2-1

cdr3_aa: ATSRALRDSGTYEQY
v_call: TRBV15
clone_size: NA
j_call: TRBJ2-7

cdr3_aa: AWRGAVQGPQH
v_call: TRBV30
clone_size: NA
j_call: TRBJ1-5

cdr3_aa: ASSPFGATYEQY
v_call: TRBV9
clone_size: NA
j_call: TRBJ2-7

cdr3_aa: ASSTRLGTSGSQY
v_call: TRBV6-5
clone_size: NA
j_call: TRBJ2-7

cdr3_aa: ASSLGTGMSGYEQY
v_call: TRBV5-1
clone_size: NA
j_call: TRBJ2-7

cdr3_aa: ASSEPAGGNNTGELF
v_call: TRBV5-1
clone_size: NA
j_call: TRBJ2-2

cdr3_aa: ASSVGQLQETQY
v_call: TRBV9
clone_size: once
j_call: TRBJ2-5

cdr3_aa: ASSVRAGQPQH
v_call: TRBV18
clone_size: once
j_call: TRBJ1-5

cdr3_aa: ASNRGGTGSDEQY
v_call: TRBV5-1
clone_size: few
j_call: TRBJ2-7

cdr3_aa: AWSPGQGKAF
v_call: TRBV30
clone_size: NA
j_call: TRBJ1-1

cdr3_aa: AISGFTSDEQY
v_call: TRBV10-3
clone_size: NA
j_call: TRBJ2-7

cdr3_aa: SGRAGVDTGELF
v_call: TRBV29-1
clone_size: NA
j_call: TRBJ2-2

cdr3_aa: ASSLPFGPTNEKLF
v_call: TRBV7-9
clone_size: NA
j_call: TRBJ1-4

cdr3_aa: ASRSGARQRGYTEAF
v_call: TRBV7-9
clone_size: NA
j_call: TRBJ1-1

cdr3_aa: ASSESWEGNEQY
v_call: TRBV10-1
clone_size: NA
j_call: TRBJ2-7

cdr3_aa: ASSPDGNEKLF
v_call: TRBV18
clone_size: NA
j_call: TRBJ1-4

cdr3_aa: ASSVSGNTIY
v_call: TRBV2
clone_size: NA
j_call: TRBJ1-3

cdr3_aa: ASSQQGLAGHEQY
v_call: TRBV4-2
clone_size: NA
j_call: TRBJ2-7

cdr3_aa: ATSRDPAGTAYNEQF
v_call: TRBV15
clone_size: NA
j_call: TRBJ2-1

cdr3_aa: ASSPNAGVQETQY
v_call: TRBV18
clone_size: few
j_call: TRBJ2-5

cdr3_aa: ASRHEAEAF
v_call: TRBV5-6
clone_size: NA
j_call: TRBJ1-1

cdr3_aa: ASSLGQGLGNQPQH
v_call: TRBV7-6
clone_size: few
j_call: TRBJ1-5

cdr3_aa: ASSITGQGDYEQY
v_call: TRBV5-1
clone_size: NA
j_call: TRBJ2-7

cdr3_aa: ASSLAFRNRGTDTQY
v_call: TRBV5-6
clone_size: NA
j_call: TRBJ2-3

cdr3_aa: ASRNNEQF
v_call: TRBV2
clone_size: NA
j_call: TRBJ2-1

cdr3_aa: ASRTTDTQY
v_call: TRBV27
clone_size: NA
j_call: TRBJ2-3

cdr3_aa: ASSTPSPWRYNSPLH
v_call: TRBV21-1
clone_size: NA
j_call: TRBJ1-6

cdr3_aa: ASTSDGRPEYNSPLH
v_call: TRBV19
clone_size: NA
j_call: TRBJ1-6

cdr3_aa: ASSIGARGGYT
v_call: TRBV19
clone_size: NA
j_call: TRBJ1-2

cdr3_aa: ASSPDRDRGYT
v_call: TRBV7-2
clone_size: NA
j_call: TRBJ1-2

cdr3_aa: ASSYLGLANTGELF
v_call: TRBV6-6
clone_size: many
j_call: TRBJ2-2

cdr3_aa: ASSTSGQSGGYT
v_call: TRBV19
clone_size: few
j_call: TRBJ1-2

cdr3_aa: ASSSAQGDSPLH
v_call: TRBV5-1
clone_size: few
j_call: TRBJ1-6